This TCR beta chain was sequenced in a study of T cell repertoires in cytomegalovirus infection. Study as a whole: In the study, CMV epitopes included recently identified HLA-C-restricted and well-studied HLA-B-restricted ones. Public signatures in TCR beta pointed to CMV infection and matching HLA type. General study results and limits: HLA-C-restricted, CMV-specific TCR beta clonotypes were dominant ex vivo. Cumulative public TCR beta family frequency identified CMV carriers with the relevant HLA.

To note about this clonotype: Its antigen is unidentified.

The CDR3 is 15 amino acids. J lost 3 bases, V lost 0 bases, and 3 bases had no gene match. Germline CDR1 reads SGHTA; CDR2 reads FQGNSA. In TCRdb, the reads were re-called with MiXCR into one record per CDR3 protein. The sample holds about 350,000 distinct CDR3 sequences, about 35% seen once. The receptor was derived from a human donor in good health (CMV status not recorded). Some clones in this sample may be carry-over from other donors' samples. This sample comprised cultured PBMCs, obtained from culture after CMV antigen stimulation. The chain couples TRBV7-2 to TRBJ2-7, with TRBD2 matching 9 bases. The DNA of the CDR3 is TGTGCCAGCAGCTTAGCGGGACTAGCTAACTACGAGCAGTACTTC. As protein: CASSLAGLANYEQYF.